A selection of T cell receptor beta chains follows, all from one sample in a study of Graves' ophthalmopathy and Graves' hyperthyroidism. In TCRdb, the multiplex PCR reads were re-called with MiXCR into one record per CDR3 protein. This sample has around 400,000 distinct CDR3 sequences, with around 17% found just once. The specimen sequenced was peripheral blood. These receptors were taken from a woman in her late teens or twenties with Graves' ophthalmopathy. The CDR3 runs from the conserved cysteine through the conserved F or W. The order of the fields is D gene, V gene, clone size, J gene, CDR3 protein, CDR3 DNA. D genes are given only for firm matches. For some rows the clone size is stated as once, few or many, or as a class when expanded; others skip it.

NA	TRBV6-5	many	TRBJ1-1	CASSYSTAPGQAFF	TGTGCCAGCAGTTACTCGACTGCCCCGGGACAAGCTTTCTTT
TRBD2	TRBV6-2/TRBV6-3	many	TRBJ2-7	CATLLAGAGNEQYF	TGTGCCACCCTCCTAGCGGGAGCTGGGAACGAGCAGTACTTC
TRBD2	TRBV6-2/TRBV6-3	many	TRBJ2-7	CASRGRVSRIYEQYF	TGTGCCAGCCGGGGGAGGGTCAGTCGTATCTACGAGCAGTACTTC
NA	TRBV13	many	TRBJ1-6	CASSLVAGTPLHF	TGTGCCAGCAGCTTAGTGGCCGGGACACCCCTCCACTTT
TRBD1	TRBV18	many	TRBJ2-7	CASSPRQGTYGEQYF	TGTGCCAGCTCGCCACGACAGGGGACCTACGGGGAGCAGTACTTC
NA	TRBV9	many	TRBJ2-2	CASSVVGRPGELFF	TGTGCCAGCAGCGTAGTGGGTAGGCCCGGGGAGCTGTTTTTT
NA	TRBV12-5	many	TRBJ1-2	CASGRTGSYGYTF	TGTGCTAGTGGACGCACAGGGAGCTATGGCTACACCTTC
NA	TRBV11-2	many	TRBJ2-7	CASSLELDIGEQYF	TGTGCCAGCAGCTTAGAGTTGGACATAGGCGAGCAGTACTTC
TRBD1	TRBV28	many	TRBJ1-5	CASSPQGGLWPQHF	TGTGCCAGCAGTCCCCAGGGGGGGCTTTGGCCCCAGCATTTT
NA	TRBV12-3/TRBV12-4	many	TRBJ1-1	CASSLALDKVAFF	TGTGCCAGCAGTTTAGCGCTGGACAAGGTAGCTTTCTTT
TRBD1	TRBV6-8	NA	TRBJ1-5	CASVPRRDSRSNQPQHF	TGTGCCAGCGTACCCCGGCGGGACAGCCGTAGCAATCAGCCCCAGCATTTT
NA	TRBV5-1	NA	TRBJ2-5	CASSGPLPPQETQYF	TGCGCCAGCAGCGGACCACTTCCACCCCAAGAGACCCAGTACTTC
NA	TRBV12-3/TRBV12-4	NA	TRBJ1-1	CASSLQDRTEAFF	TGTGCCAGCAGTTTACAGGACCGCACTGAAGCTTTCTTT
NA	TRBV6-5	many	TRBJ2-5	CASSNQEYQETQYF	TGTGCCAGCAGTAATCAAGAGTACCAAGAGACCCAGTACTTC
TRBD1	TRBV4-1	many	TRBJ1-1	CASSRGTGWNTEAFF	TGCGCCAGCAGCCGGGGGACAGGGTGGAACACTGAAGCTTTCTTT
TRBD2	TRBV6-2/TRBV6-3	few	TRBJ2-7	CASSYSSGSSDEQYF	TGTGCCAGCAGTTACTCGAGCGGGAGTAGCGACGAGCAGTACTTC
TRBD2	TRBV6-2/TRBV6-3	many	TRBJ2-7	CASKRGLAGGEQYF	TGTGCCAGCAAAAGGGGGCTAGCGGGAGGGGAGCAGTACTTC
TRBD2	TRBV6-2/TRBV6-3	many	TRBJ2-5	CASSYSDLAEQETQYF	TGTGCCAGCAGTTACTCGGATCTAGCGGAACAAGAGACCCAGTACTTC
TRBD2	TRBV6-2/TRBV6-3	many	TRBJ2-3	CASHGLAGGSSTDTQYF	TGTGCCAGCCATGGACTAGCGGGGGGTTCTAGCACAGATACGCAGTATTTT
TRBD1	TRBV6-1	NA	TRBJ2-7	CASTDPRGHEQYF	TGTGCCAGCACCGACCCCAGGGGGCACGAGCAGTACTTC
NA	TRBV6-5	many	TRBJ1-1	CASSYRARERQNTEAFF	TGTGCCAGCAGTTACCGGGCTCGGGAAAGGCAGAACACTGAAGCTTTCTTT
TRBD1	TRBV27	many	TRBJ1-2	CASSPSTGHLNYGYTF	TGTGCCAGCAGCCCCTCGACAGGGCACCTTAACTATGGCTACACCTTC
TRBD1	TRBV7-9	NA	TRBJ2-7	CAGSHPGGQQYEQYF	TGTGCCGGCAGCCACCCAGGGGGCCAGCAATACGAGCAGTACTTC
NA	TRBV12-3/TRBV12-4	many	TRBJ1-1	CASSCRRENTEAFF	TGTGCCAGCAGCTGCCGGCGGGAGAACACTGAAGCTTTCTTT
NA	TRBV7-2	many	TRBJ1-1	CASSFGPMNTEAFF	TGTGCCAGCAGCTTCGGACCCATGAACACTGAAGCTTTCTTT
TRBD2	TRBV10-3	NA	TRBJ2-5	CAISEPTGLAGVGETQYF	TGTGCCATCAGTGAGCCAACTGGACTAGCGGGAGTAGGAGAGACCCAGTACTTC
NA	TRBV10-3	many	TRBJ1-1	CATLGGTEAFF	TGTGCCACCTTAGGGGGTACTGAAGCTTTCTTT
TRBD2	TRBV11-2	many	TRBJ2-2	CASSLVPGLAGVVTGELFF	TGTGCCAGCAGCTTAGTCCCGGGACTAGCGGGAGTAGTGACCGGGGAGCTGTTTTTT
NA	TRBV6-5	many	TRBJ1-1	CASSYGGAFF	TGTGCCAGCAGTTACGGAGGAGCTTTCTTT
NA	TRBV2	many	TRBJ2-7	CASSHPSRVTSNEQYF	TGTGCCAGCAGTCACCCCTCCCGGGTCACATCCAACGAGCAGTACTTC
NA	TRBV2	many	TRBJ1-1	CASSTRGGGTEAFF	TGTGCCAGCAGTACCAGGGGAGGCGGCACTGAAGCTTTCTTT
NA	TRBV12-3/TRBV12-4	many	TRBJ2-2	CASSPALLPWRTGELFF	TGTGCCAGCAGTCCCGCCCTATTGCCCTGGAGGACCGGGGAGCTGTTTTTT
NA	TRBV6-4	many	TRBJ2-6	CASSDSSGVGANVLTF	TGTGCCAGCAGTGACTCCTCCGGGGTCGGGGCCAACGTCCTGACTTTC
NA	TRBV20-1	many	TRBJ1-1	CSASRVDTEAFF	TGCAGTGCTAGCAGGGTTGACACTGAAGCTTTCTTT
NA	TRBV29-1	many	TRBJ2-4	CSVEDFGFIQYF	TGCAGCGTTGAAGATTTCGGTTTCATTCAGTACTTC